The clone carrying this TCR beta chain has only one observation. This specimen belongs to a study of T cell responses to AZD1222 COVID-19 vaccine. This table comes from immunoSEQ multiplex PCR, and its TCRdb copy is limited to in-frame clones, with some not included. The sample has some 120,000 clones; 70% to 90% are singletons. The sequence derives from an adult in good health. This specimen was peripheral blood, taken on day 0 of AZD1222 vaccination.

The DNA for the CDR3 is TGCGCCAGCAGCTTGGCCGTTACAGGGATCAACAATGAGCAGTTCTTC. It translates to CASSLAVTGINNEQFF. The rearrangement joins TRBV5-1 to TRBJ2-1, with a weak D call TRBD1 (6 bases). This CDR3 comprises 16 residues. V shed 0 bases and J shed 5 bases, with 15 bases lying between them. Germline-derived CDR1 and CDR2 are SGHRS and YFSETQ.